A selection of T cell receptor beta chains follows, all from one sample in a study of shared clonotypes between healthy human individuals. Some clones are missing from TCRdb's copy, which holds only in-frame ones; the method was immunoSEQ multiplex PCR. Here the sample spans about 1.1 million clones, approximately 77% being singletons. The sequenced sample consisted of memory CD4+ T cells from PBMCs. All receptors derive from a man aged 18 to 30 in good health. Some clones in this sample may be carry-over from other donors' samples. CDR3s include the opening cysteine and the closing phenylalanine or tryptophan. Fields, in order: D gene, clone size, V gene, J gene, CDR3 DNA, CDR3 protein. The D gene is left open where the match is weak. Where a row states a size, it is once, few, many or the class of an expanded clone; other rows omit it.

>NA|NA|TRBV28|TRBJ1-2
TGTGCCATCGCGGCTCTCCTTGCCTATGGCTACACCTTC
CAIAALLAYGYTF
>TRBD1|few|TRBV5-6|TRBJ2-7
TGTGCCAGCAGCTCTCTCGGGACAGGCTACGAGCAGTACTTC
CASSSLGTGYEQYF
>NA|NA|TRBV7-9|TRBJ2-7
TGTGCCAGCAGCTTAGGGGCTTACGAGCAGTACTTC
CASSLGAYEQYF
>TRBD1|once|TRBV6-1|TRBJ1-5
TGTGCCAGCACTATCAGACAGGGGAGCAATCAGCCCCAGCATTTT
CASTIRQGSNQPQHF
>TRBD2|NA|TRBV30|TRBJ2-2
TGTGCCTGGGCCCGAGGACTAGCGGGAGGCGTTGGGGAGCTGTTTTTT
CAWARGLAGGVGELFF
>NA|NA|TRBV5-1|TRBJ2-5
TGCGCCAGCAGCGGGGACACCCAAGAGACCCAGTACTTC
CASSGDTQETQYF
>NA|NA|TRBV7-9|TRBJ2-1
TGTGCCAGCAGCTTAGGGGGCGGCAGCCAGGGTGAGCAGTTCTTC
CASSLGGGSQGEQFF
>TRBD1|NA|TRBV28|TRBJ2-5
TGTGCCAGCAGTCAACAGGGGGCAGAGACCCAGTACTTC
CASSQQGAETQYF
>NA|few|TRBV30|TRBJ1-1
TGTGCCTGGAGTTGGACAATGAACACTGAAGCTTTCTTT
CAWSWTMNTEAFF
>TRBD1|NA|TRBV6-1|TRBJ1-1
TGTGCCAGCAACCGAAGGACAGGGGGGAACACTGAAGCTTTCTTT
CASNRRTGGNTEAFF